There are many counts of the clone carrying this T cell receptor beta chain. What it binds is unknown. The CDR3 spans 12 residues. V shed 5 bases and J 5 bases; nucleotides not matched to a gene: 4. Germline V gene sequence: CDR1 DFQATT, CDR2 SNEGSKA (reference sequence). These data come from a study of post-analysis software for immune sequencing data. TCR beta libraries were prepared from cDNA with unique molecular identifiers. Via MiXCR, TCRdb re-called the PCR reads, giving one row per CDR3 protein. Of hundreds of thousands of distinct CDR3 sequences in the sample, roughly 30% were seen once. General study findings and limits: The study found TRBV5-6, TRBV5-1 and TRBV20-1 among four to six TRBV segments more frequent in patients than controls.

The rearrangement links TRBV20-1 to TRBJ2-5; 8 nucleotides match TRBD2. This TCR was sampled from a girl between 5 and 17 years old with multiple sclerosis. What was sequenced was blood. CDR3 DNA sequence: TGCAGTGCTCGGGGGGGCCGGGAGACCCAGTACTTC. Residues: CSARGGRETQYF.